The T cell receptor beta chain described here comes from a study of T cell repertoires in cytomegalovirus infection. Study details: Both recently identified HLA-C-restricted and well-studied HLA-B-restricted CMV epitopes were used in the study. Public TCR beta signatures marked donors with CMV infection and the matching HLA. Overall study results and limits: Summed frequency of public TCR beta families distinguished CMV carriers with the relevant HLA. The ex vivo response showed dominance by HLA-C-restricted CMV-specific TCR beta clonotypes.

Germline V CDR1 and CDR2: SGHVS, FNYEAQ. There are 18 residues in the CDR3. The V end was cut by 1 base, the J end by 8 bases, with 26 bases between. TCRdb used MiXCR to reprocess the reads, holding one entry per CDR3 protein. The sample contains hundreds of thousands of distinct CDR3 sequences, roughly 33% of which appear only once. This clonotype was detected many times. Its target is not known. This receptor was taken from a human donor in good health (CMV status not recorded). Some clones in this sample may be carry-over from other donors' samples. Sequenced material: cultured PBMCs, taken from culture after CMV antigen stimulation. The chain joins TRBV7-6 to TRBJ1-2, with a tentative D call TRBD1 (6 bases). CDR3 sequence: CASSLVPLNREKRQGYTF. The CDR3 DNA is TGTGCCAGCAGCTTAGTCCCTCTAAACAGGGAAAAGAGGCAGGGCTACACCTTC.